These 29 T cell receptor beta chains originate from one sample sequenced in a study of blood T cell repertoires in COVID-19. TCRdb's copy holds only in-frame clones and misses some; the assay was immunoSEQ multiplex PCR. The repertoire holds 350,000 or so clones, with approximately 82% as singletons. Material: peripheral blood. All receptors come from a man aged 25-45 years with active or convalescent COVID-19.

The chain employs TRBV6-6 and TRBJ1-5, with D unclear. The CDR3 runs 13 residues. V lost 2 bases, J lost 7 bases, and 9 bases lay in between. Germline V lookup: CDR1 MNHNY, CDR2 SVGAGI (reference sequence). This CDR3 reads CASSYNRHQPQHF. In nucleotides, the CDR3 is TGTGCCAGCAGTTACAATCGACACCAGCCCCAGCATTTT.

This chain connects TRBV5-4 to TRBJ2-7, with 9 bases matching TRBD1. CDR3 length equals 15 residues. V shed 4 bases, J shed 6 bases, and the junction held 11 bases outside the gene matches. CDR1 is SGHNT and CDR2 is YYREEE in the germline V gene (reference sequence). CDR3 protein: CASSVTTGGRFEQYF. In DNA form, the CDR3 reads TGTGCCAGCAGCGTAACGACAGGGGGTAGGTTCGAGCAGTACTTC.

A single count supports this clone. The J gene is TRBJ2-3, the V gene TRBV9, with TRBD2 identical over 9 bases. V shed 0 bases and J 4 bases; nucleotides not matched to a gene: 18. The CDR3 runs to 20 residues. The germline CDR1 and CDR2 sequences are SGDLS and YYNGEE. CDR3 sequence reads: CASSVGVSGSAAVSADTQYF. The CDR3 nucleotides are TGTGCCAGCAGCGTAGGGGTTAGCGGGAGTGCTGCCGTAAGCGCAGATACGCAGTATTTT.

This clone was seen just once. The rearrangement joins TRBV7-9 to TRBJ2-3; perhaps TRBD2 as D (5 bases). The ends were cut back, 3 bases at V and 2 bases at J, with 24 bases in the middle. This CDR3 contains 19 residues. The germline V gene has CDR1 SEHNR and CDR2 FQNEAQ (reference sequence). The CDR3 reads CASSLRARGAVFNTDTQYF. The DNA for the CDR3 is TGTGCCAGCAGCTTGAGGGCGCGAGGTGCCGTCTTCAACACAGATACGCAGTATTTT.

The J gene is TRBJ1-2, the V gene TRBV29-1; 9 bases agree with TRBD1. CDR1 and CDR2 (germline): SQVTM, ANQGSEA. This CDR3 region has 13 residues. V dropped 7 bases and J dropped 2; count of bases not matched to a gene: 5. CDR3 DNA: TGCAGCGCAAGGACAGGGGCGAACTATGGCTACACCTTC. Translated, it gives CSARTGANYGYTF.

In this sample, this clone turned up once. The DNA of the CDR3 is TGCGCCAGCAGCAACCCAGTGGAGGGGGCCCACGAGCAGTACTTC. Protein: CASSNPVEGAHEQYF. The rearrangement joins TRBV5-1 to TRBJ2-7, with D possibly being TRBD1 (7 bases). The CDR3 sequence is 15 residues long. Per the germline V gene, CDR1 is SGHRS and CDR2 is YFSETQ. Trimming pared 4 bases from V and 5 bases from J, leaving 19 bases between.

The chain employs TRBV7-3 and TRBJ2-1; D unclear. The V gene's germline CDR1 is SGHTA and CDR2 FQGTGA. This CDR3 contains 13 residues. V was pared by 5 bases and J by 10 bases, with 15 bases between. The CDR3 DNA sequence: TGTGCCAGCAGCCTCGTGGGCAATAGAGAGCAGTTCTTC. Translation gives CASSLVGNREQFF.

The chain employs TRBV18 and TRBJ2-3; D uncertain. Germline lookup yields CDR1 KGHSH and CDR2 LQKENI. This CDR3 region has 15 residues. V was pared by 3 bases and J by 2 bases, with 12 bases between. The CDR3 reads CASSPETRATDTQYF. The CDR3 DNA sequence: TGTGCCAGCTCACCGGAGACTCGTGCCACAGATACGCAGTATTTT.

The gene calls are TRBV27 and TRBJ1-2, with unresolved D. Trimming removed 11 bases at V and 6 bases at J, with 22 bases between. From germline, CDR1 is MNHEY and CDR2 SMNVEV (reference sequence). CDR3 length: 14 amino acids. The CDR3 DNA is TGTGCCTCCGGGCCCGGGGTCGTTAATGATGGCTACACCTTC. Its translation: CASGPGVVNDGYTF.

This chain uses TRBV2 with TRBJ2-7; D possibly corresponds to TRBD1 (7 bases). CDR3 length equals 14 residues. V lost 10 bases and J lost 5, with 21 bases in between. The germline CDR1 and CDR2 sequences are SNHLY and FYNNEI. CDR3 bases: TGTGCCACCGCGGACAGGAGGGTCCCTAACGAGCAGTACTTC. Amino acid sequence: CATADRRVPNEQYF.

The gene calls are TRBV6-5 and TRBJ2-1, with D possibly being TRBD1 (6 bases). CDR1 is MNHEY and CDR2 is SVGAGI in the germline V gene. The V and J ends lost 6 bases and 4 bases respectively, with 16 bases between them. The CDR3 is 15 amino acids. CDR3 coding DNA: TGTGCCAGCAGCCCACGACAGGTCGATTACAATGAGCAGTTCTTC. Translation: CASSPRQVDYNEQFF.

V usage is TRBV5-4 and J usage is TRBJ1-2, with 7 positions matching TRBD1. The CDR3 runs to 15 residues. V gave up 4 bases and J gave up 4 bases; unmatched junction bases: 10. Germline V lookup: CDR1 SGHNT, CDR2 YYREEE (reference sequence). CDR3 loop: CASSRTGSLLYGYTF. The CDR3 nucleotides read TGTGCCAGCAGCCGGACAGGCAGCCTCCTCTATGGCTACACCTTC. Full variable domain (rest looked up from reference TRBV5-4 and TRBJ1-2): ETGVTQSPTHLIKTRGQQVTLRCSSQSGHNTVSWYQQALGQGPQFIFQYYREEENGRGNFPPRFSGLQFPNYSSELNVNALELDDSALYLCASSRTGSLLYGYTFGSGTRLTVV.

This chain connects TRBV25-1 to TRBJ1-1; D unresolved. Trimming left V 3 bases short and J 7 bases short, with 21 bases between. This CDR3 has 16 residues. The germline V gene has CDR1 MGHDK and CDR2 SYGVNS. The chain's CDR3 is CASSEAALVTSNEAFF. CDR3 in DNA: TGTGCCAGCAGTGAGGCGGCGTTGGTAACCTCGAATGAAGCTTTCTTT.

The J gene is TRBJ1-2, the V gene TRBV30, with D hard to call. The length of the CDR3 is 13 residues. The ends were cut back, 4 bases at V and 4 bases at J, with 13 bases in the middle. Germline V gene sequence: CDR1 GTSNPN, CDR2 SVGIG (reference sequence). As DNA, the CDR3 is TGTGCCTGGACCAATCAGGCGTCCTATGGCTACACCTTC. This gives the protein CAWTNQASYGYTF.

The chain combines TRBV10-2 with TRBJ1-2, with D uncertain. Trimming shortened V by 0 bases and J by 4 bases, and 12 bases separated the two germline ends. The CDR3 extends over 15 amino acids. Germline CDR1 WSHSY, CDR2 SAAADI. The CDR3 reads CASSESGSPTYGYTF. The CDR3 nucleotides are TGCGCCAGCAGTGAGTCGGGCTCGCCGACCTATGGCTACACCTTC.

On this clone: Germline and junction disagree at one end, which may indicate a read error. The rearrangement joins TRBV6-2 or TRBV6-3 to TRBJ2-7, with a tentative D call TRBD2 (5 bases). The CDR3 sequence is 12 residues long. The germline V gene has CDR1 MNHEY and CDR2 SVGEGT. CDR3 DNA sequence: TGTGCCAGCAGCCAAAGCGCCGGGAAGTTGGACTTC. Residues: CASSQSAGKLDF.

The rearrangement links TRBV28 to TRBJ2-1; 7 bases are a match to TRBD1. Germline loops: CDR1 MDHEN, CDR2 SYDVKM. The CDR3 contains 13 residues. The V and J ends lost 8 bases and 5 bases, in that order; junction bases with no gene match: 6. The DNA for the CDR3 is TGTGCCAGCCAGACAGGGATTAACAATGAGCAGTTCTTC. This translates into CASQTGINNEQFF.

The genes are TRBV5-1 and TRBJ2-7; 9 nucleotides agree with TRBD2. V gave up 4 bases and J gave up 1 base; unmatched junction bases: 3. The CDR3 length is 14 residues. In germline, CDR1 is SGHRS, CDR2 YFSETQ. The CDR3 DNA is TGCGCCAGCAGCCGGACTAGCGCGTCCTACGAGCAGTACTTC. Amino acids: CASSRTSASYEQYF.

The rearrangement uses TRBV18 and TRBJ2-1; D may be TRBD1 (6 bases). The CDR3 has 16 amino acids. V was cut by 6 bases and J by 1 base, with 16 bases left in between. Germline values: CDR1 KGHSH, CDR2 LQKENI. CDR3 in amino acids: CASSLLQGSSYNEQFF. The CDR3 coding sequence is TGTGCCAGCTCCCTCCTACAGGGTAGTTCCTACAATGAGCAGTTCTTC.

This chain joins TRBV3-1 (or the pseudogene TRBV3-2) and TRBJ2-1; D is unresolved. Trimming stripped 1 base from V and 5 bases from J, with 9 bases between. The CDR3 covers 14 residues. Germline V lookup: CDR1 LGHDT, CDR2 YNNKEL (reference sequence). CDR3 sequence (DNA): TGTGCCAGCAGCCAAGGGGCCCTCGACAATGAGCAGTTCTTC. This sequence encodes CASSQGALDNEQFF.

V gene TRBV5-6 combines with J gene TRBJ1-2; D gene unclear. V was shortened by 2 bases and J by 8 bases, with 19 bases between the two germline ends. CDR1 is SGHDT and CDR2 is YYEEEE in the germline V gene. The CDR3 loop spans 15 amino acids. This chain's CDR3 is CASSFSNRISIGYTF. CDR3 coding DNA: TGTGCCAGCAGCTTTTCAAACAGAATATCTATCGGCTACACCTTC. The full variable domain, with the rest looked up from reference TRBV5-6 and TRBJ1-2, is DAGVTQSPTHLIKTRGQQVTLRCSPKSGHDTVSWYQQALGQGPQFIFQYYEEEERQRGNFPDRFSGHQFPNYSSELNVNALLLGDSALYLCASSFSNRISIGYTFGSGTRLTVV.

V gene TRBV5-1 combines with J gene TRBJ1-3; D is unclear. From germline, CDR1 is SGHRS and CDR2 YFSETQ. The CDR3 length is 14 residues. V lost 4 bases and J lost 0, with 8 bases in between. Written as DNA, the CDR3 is TGCGCCAGCAGCCCAAGCTTCTCTGGAAACACCATATATTTT. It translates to CASSPSFSGNTIYF.

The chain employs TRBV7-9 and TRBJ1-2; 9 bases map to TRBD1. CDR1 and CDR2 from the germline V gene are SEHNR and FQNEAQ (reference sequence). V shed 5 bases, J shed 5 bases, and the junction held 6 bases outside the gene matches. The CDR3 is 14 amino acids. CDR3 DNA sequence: TGTGCCAGCAGCGCATCCGGGACAGGGTATGGCTACACCTTC. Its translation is CASSASGTGYGYTF.

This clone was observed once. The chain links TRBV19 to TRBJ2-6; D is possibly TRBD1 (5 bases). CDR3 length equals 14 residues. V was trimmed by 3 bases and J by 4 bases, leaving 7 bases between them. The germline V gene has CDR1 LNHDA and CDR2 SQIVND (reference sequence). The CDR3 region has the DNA TGTGCCAGTAGTATGGGGCCCGGGGCCAACGTCCTGACTTTC. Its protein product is CASSMGPGANVLTF.

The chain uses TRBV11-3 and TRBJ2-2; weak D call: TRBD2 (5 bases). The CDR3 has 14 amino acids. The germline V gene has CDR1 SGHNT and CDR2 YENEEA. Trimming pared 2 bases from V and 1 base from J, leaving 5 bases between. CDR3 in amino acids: CASSLRENTGELFF. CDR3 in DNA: TGTGCCAGCAGCTTACGGGAGAACACCGGGGAGCTGTTTTTT.

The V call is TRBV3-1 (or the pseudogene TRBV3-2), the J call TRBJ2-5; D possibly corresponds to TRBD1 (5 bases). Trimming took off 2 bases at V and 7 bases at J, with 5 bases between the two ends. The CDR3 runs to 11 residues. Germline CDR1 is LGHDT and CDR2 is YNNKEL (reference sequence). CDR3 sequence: CASSQRGTQYF. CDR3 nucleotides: TGTGCCAGCAGCCAAAGGGGGACCCAGTACTTC.

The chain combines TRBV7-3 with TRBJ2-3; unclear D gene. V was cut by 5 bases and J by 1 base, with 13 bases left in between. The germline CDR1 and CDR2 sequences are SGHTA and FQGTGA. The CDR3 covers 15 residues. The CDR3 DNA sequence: TGTGCCAGCAGCCTTGGGCCGGTGGGCACAGATACGCAGTATTTT. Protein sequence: CASSLGPVGTDTQYF.

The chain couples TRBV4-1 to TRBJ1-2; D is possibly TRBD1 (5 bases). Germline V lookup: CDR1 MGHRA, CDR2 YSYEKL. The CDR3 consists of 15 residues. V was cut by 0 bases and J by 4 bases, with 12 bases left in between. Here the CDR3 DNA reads TGCGCCAGCAGCCAAGATAGTAGGGGCACCTATGGCTACACCTTC. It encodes CASSQDSRGTYGYTF.

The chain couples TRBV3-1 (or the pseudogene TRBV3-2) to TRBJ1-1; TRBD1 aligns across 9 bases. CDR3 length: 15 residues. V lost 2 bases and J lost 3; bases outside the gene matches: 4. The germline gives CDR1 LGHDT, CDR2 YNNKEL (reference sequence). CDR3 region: CASSQSTGGDTEAFF. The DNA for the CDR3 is TGTGCCAGCAGCCAATCGACAGGGGGGGACACTGAAGCTTTCTTT.